This is a list of T cell receptor beta chains from one sample in a study of technical replicates of blood from a handful of donors. Only in-frame clones appear in the TCRdb table, and some are missing; sequencing was by immunoSEQ multiplex PCR. The table records approximately 65,000 clones, more than 75% of them present only once. Sequenced sample: PBMCs. The receptor source for this set is a human donor in good health. Some clones in this sample may be carry-over from other donors' samples. Each CDR3 is given with its conserved first and last residue. A D gene is named only where the DNA matches it firmly. Not all rows give a size; the values are once, few, many and, for expanded clones, a class.

cdr3_aa: CASSPAGRNTGELFF
cdr3_nt: TGTGCCAGCAGCCCAGCGGGACGGAACACCGGGGAGCTGTTTTTT
clone_size: NA
v_call: TRBV14
j_call: TRBJ2-2
d_call: TRBD2

cdr3_aa: CASGRDFSYEQYF
cdr3_nt: TGTGCTAGTGGCCGGGACTTCTCCTACGAGCAGTACTTC
clone_size: NA
v_call: TRBV12-5
j_call: TRBJ2-7
d_call: NA

cdr3_aa: CASSGAGTGLGNTIYF
cdr3_nt: TGTGCCAGCAGCGGTGCCGGGACAGGGCTGGGAAACACCATATATTTT
clone_size: few
v_call: TRBV5-5
j_call: TRBJ1-3
d_call: TRBD1

cdr3_aa: CASSPREAGGETQYF
cdr3_nt: TGTGCCAGCAGCCCCCGTGAAGCGGGAGGCGAGACCCAGTACTTC
clone_size: NA
v_call: TRBV7-2
j_call: TRBJ2-5
d_call: TRBD2

cdr3_aa: CASSRNRGTGEKLFF
cdr3_nt: TGTGCCAGCAGCAGAAACAGGGGGACAGGTGAAAAACTGTTTTTT
clone_size: NA
v_call: TRBV5-4
j_call: TRBJ1-4
d_call: TRBD1

cdr3_aa: CASTGQGYNTIYF
cdr3_nt: TGTGCCAGCACGGGACAGGGCTACAACACCATATATTTT
clone_size: once
v_call: TRBV18
j_call: TRBJ1-3
d_call: TRBD1

cdr3_aa: CASSQVRGAGDIETQYF
cdr3_nt: TGTGCCAGCAGCCAAGTCCGGGGAGCGGGAGACATCGAGACCCAGTACTTC
clone_size: NA
v_call: TRBV4-2
j_call: TRBJ2-5
d_call: TRBD2

cdr3_aa: CASSPLGGKLSYNEQFF
cdr3_nt: TGTGCCAGCAGTCCCTTGGGGGGGAAACTCTCCTACAATGAGCAGTTCTTC
clone_size: NA
v_call: TRBV5-6
j_call: TRBJ2-1
d_call: TRBD2

cdr3_aa: CASTLGGNTGELFF
cdr3_nt: TGTGCCAGCACCCTCGGAGGGAACACCGGGGAGCTGTTTTTT
clone_size: NA
v_call: TRBV7-2
j_call: TRBJ2-2
d_call: NA

cdr3_aa: CASSLGRLAATSTDTQYF
cdr3_nt: TGTGCCAGCAGCTTAGGGAGACTAGCGGCTACTAGCACAGATACGCAGTATTTT
clone_size: NA
v_call: TRBV7-9
j_call: TRBJ2-3
d_call: TRBD2

cdr3_aa: CAISEDTNNYGYTF
cdr3_nt: TGTGCCATCAGTGAGGACACAAATAACTATGGCTACACCTTC
clone_size: NA
v_call: TRBV10-3
j_call: TRBJ1-2
d_call: NA

cdr3_aa: CASSSPSRAGVQYF
cdr3_nt: TGTGCCAGCAGTTCACCCTCGAGGGCGGGAGTGCAGTATTTT
clone_size: NA
v_call: TRBV6-5
j_call: TRBJ2-3
d_call: TRBD2

cdr3_aa: CASTLKSYEQYF
cdr3_nt: TGTGCCAGCACCCTAAAGTCGTACGAGCAGTACTTC
clone_size: NA
v_call: TRBV2
j_call: TRBJ2-7
d_call: NA

cdr3_aa: CASSLVRAGGTEAFF
cdr3_nt: TGTGCCAGCAGCTTAGTCCGGGCAGGGGGCACCGAAGCTTTCTTT
clone_size: NA
v_call: TRBV7-9
j_call: TRBJ1-1
d_call: TRBD1

cdr3_aa: CASSIQPGQGRAFF
cdr3_nt: TGTGCCAGCAGCATCCAACCGGGACAGGGGAGGGCTTTCTTT
clone_size: NA
v_call: TRBV9
j_call: TRBJ1-1
d_call: TRBD1

cdr3_aa: CASSYGVGGTSYEQYF
cdr3_nt: TGTGCCAGCAGTTACGGGGTGGGGGGGACCTCCTACGAGCAGTACTTC
clone_size: NA
v_call: TRBV6-5
j_call: TRBJ2-7
d_call: TRBD2

cdr3_aa: CATQNSQRRDNEQFF
cdr3_nt: TGTGCCACCCAAAATAGCCAACGACGGGACAATGAGCAGTTCTTC
clone_size: NA
v_call: TRBV13
j_call: TRBJ2-1
d_call: NA

cdr3_aa: CSAEGQGGDEQFF
cdr3_nt: TGCAGCGCCGAAGGACAGGGTGGGGATGAGCAGTTCTTC
clone_size: NA
v_call: TRBV29-1
j_call: TRBJ2-1
d_call: TRBD1

cdr3_aa: CATSRDRGNEQYF
cdr3_nt: TGTGCCACCAGTAGGGACAGGGGTAACGAGCAGTACTTC
clone_size: NA
v_call: TRBV15
j_call: TRBJ2-7
d_call: TRBD1

cdr3_aa: CAVTGDGLNTEAFF
cdr3_nt: TGTGCCGTCACAGGGGACGGTCTGAACACTGAAGCTTTCTTT
clone_size: NA
v_call: TRBV10-3
j_call: TRBJ1-1
d_call: TRBD1

cdr3_aa: CASSGDRNYGYTF
cdr3_nt: TGTGCCAGCAGTGGGGACAGAAACTATGGCTACACCTTC
clone_size: once
v_call: TRBV2
j_call: TRBJ1-2
d_call: TRBD1

cdr3_aa: CASSLRQGLQPQHF
cdr3_nt: TGTGCCAGCAGCCTCCGACAGGGGTTACAGCCCCAGCATTTT
clone_size: NA
v_call: TRBV5-6
j_call: TRBJ1-5
d_call: TRBD1

cdr3_aa: CASSQDRDRTYEQYF
cdr3_nt: TGCGCCAGCAGCCAAGACCGAGACAGAACCTACGAGCAGTACTTC
clone_size: once
v_call: TRBV4-3
j_call: TRBJ2-7
d_call: NA

cdr3_aa: CASSMTGADYSGANVLTF
cdr3_nt: TGTGCCAGTAGTATGACAGGGGCCGATTACTCTGGGGCCAACGTCCTGACTTTC
clone_size: NA
v_call: TRBV19
j_call: TRBJ2-6
d_call: TRBD1

cdr3_aa: CASSRRAGGRGQPQHF
cdr3_nt: TGTGCCAGCAGCCGACGTGCGGGGGGAAGGGGTCAGCCCCAGCATTTT
clone_size: NA
v_call: TRBV5-6
j_call: TRBJ1-5
d_call: NA

cdr3_aa: CASSLVYGQETQYF
cdr3_nt: TGCGCCAGCAGCTTGGTGTACGGCCAAGAGACCCAGTACTTC
clone_size: NA
v_call: TRBV5-1
j_call: TRBJ2-5
d_call: NA

cdr3_aa: CATSRGAGTALYEQYF
cdr3_nt: TGTGCCACCAGCAGGGGTGCCGGGACAGCCCTCTACGAGCAGTACTTC
clone_size: NA
v_call: TRBV15
j_call: TRBJ2-7
d_call: TRBD1

cdr3_aa: CASSPQEVANTGELFF
cdr3_nt: TGTGCCAGCTCACCCCAAGAGGTCGCGAACACCGGGGAGCTGTTTTTT
clone_size: NA
v_call: TRBV18
j_call: TRBJ2-2
d_call: NA

cdr3_aa: CASSYWTGGVNGYTF
cdr3_nt: TGTGCCAGCAGTTACTGGACAGGGGGGGTGAATGGCTACACCTTC
clone_size: NA
v_call: TRBV6-5
j_call: TRBJ1-2
d_call: TRBD1

cdr3_aa: CATSLSSHFGGRTGELFF
cdr3_nt: TGTGCCACCAGCCTCTCCTCCCACTTCGGGGGGAGAACCGGGGAGCTGTTTTTT
clone_size: NA
v_call: TRBV15
j_call: TRBJ2-2
d_call: TRBD2

cdr3_aa: CASSYSPGFPTDTQYF
cdr3_nt: TGTGCCAGCAGTTACTCGCCGGGTTTCCCCACAGATACGCAGTATTTT
clone_size: NA
v_call: TRBV6-5
j_call: TRBJ2-3
d_call: NA

cdr3_aa: CASSRGGGAVTHGYTF
cdr3_nt: TGTGCCAGCAGCCGTGGTGGAGGGGCCGTTACCCATGGCTACACCTTC
clone_size: few
v_call: TRBV6-6
j_call: TRBJ1-2
d_call: NA

cdr3_aa: CASSLDNNEQFF
cdr3_nt: TGTGCCAGCAGCTTAGATAACAATGAGCAGTTCTTC
clone_size: NA
v_call: TRBV11-2
j_call: TRBJ2-1
d_call: NA

cdr3_aa: CASSDNRVSGANVLTF
cdr3_nt: TGTGCCAGCAGCGATAACAGGGTGTCAGGGGCCAACGTCCTGACTTTC
clone_size: NA
v_call: TRBV9
j_call: TRBJ2-6
d_call: NA

cdr3_aa: CASSLAGGNTEAFF
cdr3_nt: TGTGCCAGCAGCTTGGCCGGCGGGAACACTGAAGCTTTCTTT
clone_size: NA
v_call: TRBV5-4
j_call: TRBJ1-1
d_call: NA

cdr3_aa: CASRHRSLSPEAFF
cdr3_nt: TGTGCCAGTAGACACAGGAGTCTCAGCCCTGAAGCTTTCTTT
clone_size: few
v_call: TRBV19
j_call: TRBJ1-1
d_call: NA

cdr3_aa: CAISESGAVEQFF
cdr3_nt: TGTGCCATCAGTGAGTCGGGGGCGGTCGAGCAGTTCTTC
clone_size: NA
v_call: TRBV10-3
j_call: TRBJ2-1
d_call: NA

cdr3_aa: CASSLTGARGYTF
cdr3_nt: TGTGCCAGCAGCCTCACAGGGGCGCGGGGCTACACCTTC
clone_size: NA
v_call: TRBV5-4
j_call: TRBJ1-2
d_call: TRBD1

cdr3_aa: CASSYLAGQRDTEAFF
cdr3_nt: TGTGCCAGCAGTTACCTCGCGGGCCAACGGGACACTGAAGCTTTCTTT
clone_size: once
v_call: TRBV2
j_call: TRBJ1-1
d_call: NA

cdr3_aa: CASSPEDRSYNSPLHF
cdr3_nt: TGTGCCAGTAGTCCTGAGGACAGGTCCTATAATTCACCCCTCCACTTT
clone_size: once
v_call: TRBV19
j_call: TRBJ1-6
d_call: TRBD1

cdr3_aa: CASSTTSGNSYEQYF
cdr3_nt: TGTGCCAGCAGCACTACTAGCGGGAACTCCTACGAGCAGTACTTC
clone_size: NA
v_call: TRBV6-6
j_call: TRBJ2-7
d_call: TRBD2

cdr3_aa: CATSKASGVGEQFF
cdr3_nt: TGTGCCACCAGCAAGGCTAGCGGGGTAGGTGAGCAGTTCTTC
clone_size: NA
v_call: TRBV15
j_call: TRBJ2-1
d_call: TRBD2

cdr3_aa: CASTVGQGHMNTEAFF
cdr3_nt: TGTGCCAGTACCGTCGGACAGGGGCACATGAACACTGAAGCTTTCTTT
clone_size: NA
v_call: TRBV19
j_call: TRBJ1-1
d_call: TRBD1

cdr3_aa: CSVEDPGQSTDTQYF
cdr3_nt: TGCAGCGTTGAAGACCCGGGACAGTCCACAGATACGCAGTATTTT
clone_size: NA
v_call: TRBV29-1
j_call: TRBJ2-3
d_call: TRBD1

cdr3_aa: CASSQEGTSGYNEQFF
cdr3_nt: TGTGCCAGCAGCCAAGAGGGAACTAGCGGTTACAATGAGCAGTTCTTC
clone_size: NA
v_call: TRBV4-2
j_call: TRBJ2-1
d_call: TRBD2

cdr3_aa: CASSVGQSGGAFF
cdr3_nt: TGTGCCAGCAGCGTAGGACAATCCGGGGGAGCTTTCTTT
clone_size: NA
v_call: TRBV5-4
j_call: TRBJ1-1
d_call: NA

cdr3_aa: CASSLADRGSSNEQFF
cdr3_nt: TGCGCCAGCAGCTTGGCCGACAGGGGGTCCAGCAATGAGCAGTTCTTC
clone_size: NA
v_call: TRBV5-1
j_call: TRBJ2-1
d_call: TRBD1

cdr3_aa: CASSFGTNNNEQFF
cdr3_nt: TGTGCCAGCAGCTTTGGGACAAATAACAATGAGCAGTTCTTC
clone_size: NA
v_call: TRBV11-3
j_call: TRBJ2-1
d_call: NA

cdr3_aa: CASSFTIPQAVQETQYF
cdr3_nt: TGTGCCAGCAGCTTCACAATCCCCCAGGCCGTCCAAGAGACCCAGTACTTC
clone_size: NA
v_call: TRBV7-9
j_call: TRBJ2-5
d_call: NA

cdr3_aa: CASSLTISARGETQYF
cdr3_nt: TGTGCCAGCAGCTTAACGATCTCTGCCAGAGGGGAGACCCAGTACTTC
clone_size: NA
v_call: TRBV7-2
j_call: TRBJ2-5
d_call: NA

cdr3_aa: CASSPGGLYNEQFF
cdr3_nt: TGTGCCAGCAGCCCAGGGGGGCTATACAATGAGCAGTTCTTC
clone_size: NA
v_call: TRBV7-6
j_call: TRBJ2-1
d_call: NA

cdr3_aa: CASSTPGLHYGYTF
cdr3_nt: TGTGCCAGCAGCACACCGGGACTCCACTATGGCTACACCTTC
clone_size: NA
v_call: TRBV21-1
j_call: TRBJ1-2
d_call: NA

cdr3_aa: CAISDDRLTEAFF
cdr3_nt: TGTGCCATCAGTGATGACAGGCTCACTGAAGCTTTCTTT
clone_size: NA
v_call: TRBV10-3
j_call: TRBJ1-1
d_call: NA

cdr3_aa: CAWSVAGNYGYTF
cdr3_nt: TGTGCCTGGAGTGTCGCAGGGAACTATGGCTACACCTTC
clone_size: once
v_call: TRBV30
j_call: TRBJ1-2
d_call: NA

cdr3_aa: CASSLLAGGVDEQFF
cdr3_nt: TGTGCCAGCAGCTTACTAGCGGGAGGAGTAGATGAGCAGTTCTTC
clone_size: NA
v_call: TRBV7-3
j_call: TRBJ2-1
d_call: TRBD2

cdr3_aa: CASSLAASGTLDEQFF
cdr3_nt: TGTGCCAGCAGCTTAGCGGCTAGCGGGACCCTCGATGAGCAGTTCTTC
clone_size: NA
v_call: TRBV7-9
j_call: TRBJ2-1
d_call: TRBD2

cdr3_aa: CASSLRGAYYGYTF
cdr3_nt: TGTGCCAGCAGTTTACGGGGGGCTTACTATGGCTACACCTTC
clone_size: NA
v_call: TRBV27
j_call: TRBJ1-2
d_call: NA

cdr3_aa: CASSLVSGAEQYF
cdr3_nt: TGTGCCAGCAGCTTAGTTAGCGGGGCCGAGCAGTACTTC
clone_size: NA
v_call: TRBV7-2
j_call: TRBJ2-7
d_call: TRBD2

cdr3_aa: CATRRQTNQPQHF
cdr3_nt: TGTGCCACCCGCCGCCAGACAAATCAGCCCCAGCATTTT
clone_size: NA
v_call: TRBV2
j_call: TRBJ1-5
d_call: NA

cdr3_aa: CASSLLAGPNTEAFF
cdr3_nt: TGCGCCAGCAGCTTGTTGGCGGGGCCGAACACTGAAGCTTTCTTT
clone_size: NA
v_call: TRBV5-1
j_call: TRBJ1-1
d_call: NA